This TCR beta chain originates from a study of T cells in Graves' hyperthyroidism and ophthalmopathy. Per the germline V gene, CDR1 is ENHRY and CDR2 is SYGVKD. Between the trimmed V and J ends, which lost 10 bases and 4 bases, there was a span of 17 bases. The CDR3 runs to 13 residues. This clonotype was recorded at least ten times. Clinical symptoms, serum thyroxine, TRAb, thyroid ultrasound and orbital computed tomography informed diagnoses. The investigators amplified TCR beta CDR3 regions from RNA transcripts. Using the HTBI primer set, a first-round RT-PCR was run on the TCR CDR3. One entry per CDR3 protein results from TCRdb running MiXCR on the multiplex PCR reads. The table lists about 420,000 distinct CDR3 sequences, about 13% of them singletons.

This receptor was identified in a young woman with Graves' hyperthyroidism. The chain couples TRBV10-3 to TRBJ2-7; maybe TRBD2 (5 bases). The sample taken for sequencing was blood. CDR3 nucleotide sequence: TGTGCCACCGTAGGACGGACTCGGTACGAGCAGTACTTC. It is translated as CATVGRTRYEQYF.